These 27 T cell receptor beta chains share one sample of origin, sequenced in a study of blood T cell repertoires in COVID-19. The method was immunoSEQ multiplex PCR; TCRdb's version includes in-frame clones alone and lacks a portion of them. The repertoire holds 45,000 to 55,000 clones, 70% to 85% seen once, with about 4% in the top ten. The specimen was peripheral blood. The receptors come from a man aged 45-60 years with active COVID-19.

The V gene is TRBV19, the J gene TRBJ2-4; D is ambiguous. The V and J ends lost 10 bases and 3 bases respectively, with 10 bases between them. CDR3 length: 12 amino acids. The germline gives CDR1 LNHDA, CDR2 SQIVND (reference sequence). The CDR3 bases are TGTGCCACCCCATACGGCAAAAACATTCAGTACTTC. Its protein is CATPYGKNIQYF.

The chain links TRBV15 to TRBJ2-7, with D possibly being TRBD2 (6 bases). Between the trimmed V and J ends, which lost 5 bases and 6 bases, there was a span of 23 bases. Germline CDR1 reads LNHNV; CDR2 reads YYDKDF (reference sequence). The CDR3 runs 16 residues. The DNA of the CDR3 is TGTGCCACCAGCTCATCACCCCATGGCAGGGAGGTCGAGCAGTACTTC. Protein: CATSSSPHGREVEQYF. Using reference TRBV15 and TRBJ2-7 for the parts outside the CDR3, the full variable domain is DAMVIQNPRYQVTQFGKPVTLSCSQTLNHNVMYWYQQKSSQAPKLLFHYYDKDFNNEADTPDNFQSRRPNTSFCFLDIRSPGLGDTAMYLCATSSSPHGREVEQYFGPGTRLTVT.

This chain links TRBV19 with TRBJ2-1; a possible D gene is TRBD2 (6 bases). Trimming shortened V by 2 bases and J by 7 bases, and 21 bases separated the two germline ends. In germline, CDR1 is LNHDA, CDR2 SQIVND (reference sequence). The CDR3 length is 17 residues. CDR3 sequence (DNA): TGTGCCAGTAGTATATCCCCTGGGGAGGCGAGGAGAAATGAGCAGTTCTTC. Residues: CASSISPGEARRNEQFF.

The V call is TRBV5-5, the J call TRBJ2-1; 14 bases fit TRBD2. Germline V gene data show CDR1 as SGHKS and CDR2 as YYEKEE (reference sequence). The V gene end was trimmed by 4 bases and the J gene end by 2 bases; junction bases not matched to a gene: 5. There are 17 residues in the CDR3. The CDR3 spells CASSPRLAGGTYNEQFF. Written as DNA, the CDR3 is TGTGCCAGCAGCCCAAGACTAGCGGGGGGGACCTACAATGAGCAGTTCTTC. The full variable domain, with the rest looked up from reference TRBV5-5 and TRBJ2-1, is DAGVTQSPTHLIKTRGQQVTLRCSPISGHKSVSWYQQVLGQGPQFIFQYYEKEERGRGNFPDRFSARQFPNYSSELNVNALLLGDSALYLCASSPRLAGGTYNEQFFGPGTRLTVL.

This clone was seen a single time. This CDR3 is CASSSGTGHYEQYF. In nucleotides, the CDR3 is TGTGCCAGCAGCTCCGGGACAGGGCACTACGAGCAGTACTTC. V and J are TRBV11-2 and TRBJ2-7, with 9 bases fitting TRBD1. The CDR3 runs to 14 residues. Trimming cost V 4 bases and J 3 bases; bases outside gene matches: 4. The germline V gene encodes CDR1 SGHAT and CDR2 FQNNGV.

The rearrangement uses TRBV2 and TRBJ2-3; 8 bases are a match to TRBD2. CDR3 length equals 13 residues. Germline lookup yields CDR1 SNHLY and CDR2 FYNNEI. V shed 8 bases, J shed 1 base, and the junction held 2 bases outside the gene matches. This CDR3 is CASAGGRTDTQYF. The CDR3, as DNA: TGTGCCAGCGCGGGGGGCCGCACAGATACGCAGTATTTT.

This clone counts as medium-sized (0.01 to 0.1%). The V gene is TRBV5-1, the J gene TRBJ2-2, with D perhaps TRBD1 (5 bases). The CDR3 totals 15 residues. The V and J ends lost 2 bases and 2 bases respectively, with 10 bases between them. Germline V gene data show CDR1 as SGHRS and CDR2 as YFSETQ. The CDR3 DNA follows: TGCGCCAGCAGCTTAGGACACTTCAACACCGGGGAGCTGTTTTTT. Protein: CASSLGHFNTGELFF. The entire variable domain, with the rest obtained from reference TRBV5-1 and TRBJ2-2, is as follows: KAGVTQTPRYLIKTRGQQVTLSCSPISGHRSVSWYQQTPGQGLQFLFEYFSETQRNKGNFPGRFSGRQFSNSRSEMNVSTLELGDSALYLCASSLGHFNTGELFFGEGSRLTVL.

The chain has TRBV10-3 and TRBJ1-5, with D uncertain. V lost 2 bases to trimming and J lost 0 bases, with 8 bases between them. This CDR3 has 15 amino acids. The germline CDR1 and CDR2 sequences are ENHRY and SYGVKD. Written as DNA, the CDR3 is TGTGCCATCAGTGAGGACAATTATAGCAATCAGCCCCAGCATTTT. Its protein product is CAISEDNYSNQPQHF.

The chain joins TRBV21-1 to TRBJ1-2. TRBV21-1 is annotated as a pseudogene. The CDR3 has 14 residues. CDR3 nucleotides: TGTGCCAGCAGCACCTGGATGGGGGGGACGGGCTACACCTTC. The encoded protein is CASSTWMGGTGYTF.

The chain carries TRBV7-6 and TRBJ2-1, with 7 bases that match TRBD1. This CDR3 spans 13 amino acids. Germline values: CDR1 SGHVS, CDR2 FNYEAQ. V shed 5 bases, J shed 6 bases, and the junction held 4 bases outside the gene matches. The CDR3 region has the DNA TGTGCCAGCAGCCTACAGGGGCTCAATGAGCAGTTCTTC. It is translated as CASSLQGLNEQFF.

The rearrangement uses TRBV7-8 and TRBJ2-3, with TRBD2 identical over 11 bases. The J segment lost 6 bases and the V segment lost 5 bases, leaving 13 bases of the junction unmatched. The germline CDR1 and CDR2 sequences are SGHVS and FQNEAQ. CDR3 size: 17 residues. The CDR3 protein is CASSISLAGGGSDTQYF. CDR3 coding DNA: TGTGCCAGCAGCATATCCCTAGCGGGGGGAGGTAGTGATACGCAGTATTTT.

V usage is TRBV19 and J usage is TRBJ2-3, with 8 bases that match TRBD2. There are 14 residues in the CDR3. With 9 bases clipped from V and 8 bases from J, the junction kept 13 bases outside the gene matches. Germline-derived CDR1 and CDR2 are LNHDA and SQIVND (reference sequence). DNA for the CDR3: TGTGCCAGCAAAGAGGACGGGAGGGACTTTACGCAGTATTTT. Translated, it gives CASKEDGRDFTQYF.

In DNA form, the CDR3 reads TGTGCCAGCAGCCTCAGGTCCCTGGGGGGCCAAGAGACCCAGTACTTC. It yields the protein CASSLRSLGGQETQYF. J is TRBJ2-5 and V is TRBV5-5; tentatively, D is TRBD2 (6 bases). V dropped 4 bases and J dropped 1 base, with 17 bases sitting between them. CDR1 and CDR2 (germline): SGHKS, YYEKEE (reference sequence). The length of the CDR3 is 16 residues.

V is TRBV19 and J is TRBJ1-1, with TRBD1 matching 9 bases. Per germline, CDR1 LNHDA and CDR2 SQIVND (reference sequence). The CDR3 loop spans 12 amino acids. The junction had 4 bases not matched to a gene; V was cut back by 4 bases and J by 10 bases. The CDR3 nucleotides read TGTGCCAGTAGTACGACAGGGGGTCGAGCTTTCTTT. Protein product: CASSTTGGRAFF.

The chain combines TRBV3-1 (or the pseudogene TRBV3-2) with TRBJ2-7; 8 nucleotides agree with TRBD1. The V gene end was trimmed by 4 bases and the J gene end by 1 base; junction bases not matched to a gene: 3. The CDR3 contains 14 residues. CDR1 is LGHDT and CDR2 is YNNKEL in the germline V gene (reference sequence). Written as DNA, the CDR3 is TGTGCCAGCAGCCCAGGACAGGGTTCCTACGAGCAGTACTTC. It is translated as CASSPGQGSYEQYF.

CDR3 DNA: TGCGCCAGCAGCTTGGTTCAGGGCACAGATACGCAGTATTTT. This sequence encodes CASSLVQGTDTQYF. V gene TRBV5-1 combines with J gene TRBJ2-3; D is ambiguous. With 0 bases removed from V and 1 base from J, the gap between germline ends came to 6 bases. There are 14 residues in the CDR3. Looked up from germline, CDR1 is SGHRS and CDR2 is YFSETQ.

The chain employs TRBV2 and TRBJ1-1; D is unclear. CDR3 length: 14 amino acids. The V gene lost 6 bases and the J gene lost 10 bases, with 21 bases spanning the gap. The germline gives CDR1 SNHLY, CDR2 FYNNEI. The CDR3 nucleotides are TGTGCCAGCAGCCACCCCGATTCAAAAACTCGAGCTTTCTTT. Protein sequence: CASSHPDSKTRAFF.

CDR3 amino acids: CASGQQVLPETQYF. As DNA, the CDR3 is TGCGCCAGCGGCCAACAGGTTCTCCCAGAGACCCAGTACTTC. This sequence joins TRBV5-1 and TRBJ2-5; D possibly corresponds to TRBD1 (5 bases). Germline lookup yields CDR1 SGHRS and CDR2 YFSETQ. Trimming stripped 7 bases from V and 4 bases from J, with 17 bases between. This CDR3 has 14 amino acids.

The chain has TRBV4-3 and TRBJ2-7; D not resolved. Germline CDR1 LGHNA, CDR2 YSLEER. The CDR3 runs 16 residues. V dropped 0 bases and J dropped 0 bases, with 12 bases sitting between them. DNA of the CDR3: TGCGCCAGCAGCCAAGATCGCGCCTTCCCCTCCTACGAGCAGTACTTC. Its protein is CASSQDRAFPSYEQYF.

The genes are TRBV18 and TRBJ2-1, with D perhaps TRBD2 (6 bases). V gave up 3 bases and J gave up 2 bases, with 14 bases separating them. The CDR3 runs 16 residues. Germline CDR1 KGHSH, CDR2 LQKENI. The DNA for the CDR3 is TGTGCCAGCTCACCTCAAGGGAGCGGGCCCTACAATGAGCAGTTCTTC. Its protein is CASSPQGSGPYNEQFF.

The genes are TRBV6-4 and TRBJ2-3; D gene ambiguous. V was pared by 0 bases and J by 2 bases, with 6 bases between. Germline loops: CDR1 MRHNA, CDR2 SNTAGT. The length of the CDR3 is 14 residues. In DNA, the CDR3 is TGTGCCAGCAGTGACTCCCCTTCCACAGATACGCAGTATTTT. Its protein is CASSDSPSTDTQYF.

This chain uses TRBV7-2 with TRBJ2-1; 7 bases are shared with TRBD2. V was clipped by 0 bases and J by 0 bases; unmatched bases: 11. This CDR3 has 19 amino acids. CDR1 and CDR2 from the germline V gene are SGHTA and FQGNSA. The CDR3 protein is CASSLAGGLAESSYNEQFF. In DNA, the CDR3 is TGTGCCAGCAGCTTAGCGGGTGGGCTAGCGGAAAGCTCCTACAATGAGCAGTTCTTC.

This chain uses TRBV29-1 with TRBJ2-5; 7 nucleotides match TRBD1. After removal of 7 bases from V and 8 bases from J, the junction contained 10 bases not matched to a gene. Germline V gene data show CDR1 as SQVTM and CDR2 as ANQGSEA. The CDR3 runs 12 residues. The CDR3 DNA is TGCAGCGCTAACTTAAACAGGGGAACCCAGTACTTC. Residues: CSANLNRGTQYF.

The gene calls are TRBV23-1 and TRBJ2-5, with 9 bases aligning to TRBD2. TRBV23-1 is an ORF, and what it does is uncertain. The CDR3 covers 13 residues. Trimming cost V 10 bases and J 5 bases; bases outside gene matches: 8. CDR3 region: CAKLAGAGETQYF. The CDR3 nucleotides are TGCGCCAAACTAGCGGGTGCCGGTGAGACCCAGTACTTC.

The CDR3 DNA sequence: TGTGCCAGCAGCTTAGTACAGGGACAAGAAAAACTGTTTTTT. This sequence encodes CASSLVQGQEKLFF. The V gene is TRBV7-2, the J gene TRBJ1-4; TRBD1 is a possible D gene (6 bases). CDR1 and CDR2 (germline): SGHTA, FQGNSA. The V gene lost 1 base and the J gene lost 8 bases, with 11 bases spanning the gap. The CDR3 is made up of 14 amino acids.

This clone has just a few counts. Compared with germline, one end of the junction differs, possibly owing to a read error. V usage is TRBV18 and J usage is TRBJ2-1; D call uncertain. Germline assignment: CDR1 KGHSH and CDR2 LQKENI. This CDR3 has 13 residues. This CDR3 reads CASSPLVYDEQFF. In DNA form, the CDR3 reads TGTGCCAGCTCACCTTTGGTCTACGATGAGCAGTTCTTC. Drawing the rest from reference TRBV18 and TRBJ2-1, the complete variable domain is NAGVMQNPRHLVRRRGQEARLRCSPMKGHSHVYWYRQLPEEGLKFMVYLQKENIIDESGMPKERFSAEFPKEGPSILRIQQVVRGDSAAYFCASSPLVYDEQFFGPGTRLTVL.

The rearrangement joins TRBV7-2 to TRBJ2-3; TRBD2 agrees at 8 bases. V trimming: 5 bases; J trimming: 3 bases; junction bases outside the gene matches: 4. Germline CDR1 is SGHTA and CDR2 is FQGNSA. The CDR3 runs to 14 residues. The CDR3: CASSPGGATDTQYF. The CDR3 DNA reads TGTGCCAGCAGCCCCGGGGGGGCGACAGATACGCAGTATTTT.